The clone carrying this TCR beta chain showed up just once. Its antigen is not known. Profiled with immunoSEQ multiplex PCR; TCRdb holds only in-frame clones, not every one. Among around 100,000 clones listed, over 75% were seen once. This sample is drawn from a study of T cell responses to AZD1222 COVID-19 vaccine. Study results and caveats: Donors in the cohort were predominantly white British and more often female, and clonal diversity was possibly underestimated. When two AZD1222 doses had been given, Spike-specific TCR breadth and depth rose. Of the AZD1222 recipients, only 6 or 7 were seropositive at baseline.

CDR3 length equals 16 residues. CDR1 LNHNV and CDR2 YYDKDF come from the germline V gene (reference sequence). Trimming removed 2 bases at V and 6 bases at J, with 16 bases between. The receptor was isolated from an adult in good health. The chain has TRBV15 and TRBJ1-4, with D unclear. Sequenced material: peripheral blood, taken on day 0 of MenACWY control vaccination. CDR3 DNA sequence: TGTGCCACCAGCAGAAGCGTCGGGGAGAGCGATGAAAAACTGTTTTTT. Translated: CATSRSVGESDEKLFF.